A single count supports the clone carrying this T cell receptor (beta chain). Its target is unknown. The data are from a study of T cells in localized non-small cell lung cancer. TCRdb's table, derived via immunoSEQ multiplex PCR, lists solely in-frame clones and lacks some. The table records more than 20,000 clones, around 90% of them present only once. Study-wide results and caveats: There was an association of higher blood T cell density with longer overall survival.

Trimming removed 3 bases from V and 1 base from J, with 6 bases in between. Germline CDR1 and CDR2: LGHNA and YNFKEQ. CDR3 size: 13 residues. The source material was peripheral blood, sampled before any cancer treatment. The TCR originated in a male donor older than 55 with stage I squamous cell lung carcinoma. The chain has TRBV4-2 and TRBJ1-1, with no clear D. CDR3 amino acids: CASSQPGNTEAFF. The CDR3 nucleotides read TGTGCCAGCAGCCAGCCAGGGAACACTGAAGCTTTCTTT.